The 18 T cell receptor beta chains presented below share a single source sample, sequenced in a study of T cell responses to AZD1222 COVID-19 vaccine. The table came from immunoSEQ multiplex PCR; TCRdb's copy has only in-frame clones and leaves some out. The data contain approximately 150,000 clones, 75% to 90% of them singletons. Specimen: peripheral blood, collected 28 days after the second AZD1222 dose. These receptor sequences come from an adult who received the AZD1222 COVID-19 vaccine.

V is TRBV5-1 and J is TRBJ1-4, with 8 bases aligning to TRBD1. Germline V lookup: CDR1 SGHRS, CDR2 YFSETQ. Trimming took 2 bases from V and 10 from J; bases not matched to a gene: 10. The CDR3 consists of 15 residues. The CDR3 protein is CASSFRQGKDGKLFF. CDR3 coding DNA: TGCGCCAGCAGCTTCCGACAGGGGAAGGACGGAAAACTGTTTTTT. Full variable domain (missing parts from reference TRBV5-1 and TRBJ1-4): KAGVTQTPRYLIKTRGQQVTLSCSPISGHRSVSWYQQTPGQGLQFLFEYFSETQRNKGNFPGRFSGRQFSNSRSEMNVSTLELGDSALYLCASSFRQGKDGKLFFGSGTQLSVL.

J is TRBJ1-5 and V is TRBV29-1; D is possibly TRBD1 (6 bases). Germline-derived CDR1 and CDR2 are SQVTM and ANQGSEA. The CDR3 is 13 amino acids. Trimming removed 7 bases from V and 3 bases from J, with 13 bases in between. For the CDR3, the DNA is TGCAGCGCCTCACAGGGCTACAATCAGCCCCAGCATTTT. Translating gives CSASQGYNQPQHF.

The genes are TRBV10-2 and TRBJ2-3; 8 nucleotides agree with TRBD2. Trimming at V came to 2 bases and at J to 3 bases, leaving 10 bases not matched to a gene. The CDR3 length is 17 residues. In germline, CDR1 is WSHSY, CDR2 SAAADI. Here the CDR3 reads CASSEMVAGSGTDTQYF. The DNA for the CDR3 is TGCGCCAGCAGTGAGATGGTAGCGGGGAGCGGGACAGATACGCAGTATTTT.

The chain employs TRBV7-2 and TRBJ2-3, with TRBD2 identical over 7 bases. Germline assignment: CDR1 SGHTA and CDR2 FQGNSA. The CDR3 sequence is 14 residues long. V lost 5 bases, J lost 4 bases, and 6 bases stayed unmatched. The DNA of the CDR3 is TGTGCCAGCAGCGTTAGCGGGTGGGCAGATACGCAGTATTTT. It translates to CASSVSGWADTQYF.

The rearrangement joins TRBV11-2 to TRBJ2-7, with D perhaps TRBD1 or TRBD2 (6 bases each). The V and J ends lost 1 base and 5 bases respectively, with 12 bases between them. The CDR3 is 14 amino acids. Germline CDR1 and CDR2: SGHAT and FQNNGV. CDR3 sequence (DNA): TGTGCCAGCAGCTTAGGGGGGGCGTTGGACGAGCAGTACTTC. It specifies CASSLGGALDEQYF.

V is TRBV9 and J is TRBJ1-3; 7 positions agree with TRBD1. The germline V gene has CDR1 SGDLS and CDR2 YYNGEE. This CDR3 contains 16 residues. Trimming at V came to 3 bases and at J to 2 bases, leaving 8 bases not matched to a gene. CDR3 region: CASSGKQGNTGNTIYF. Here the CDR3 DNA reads TGTGCCAGCAGCGGTAAACAGGGGAACACTGGAAACACCATATATTTT.

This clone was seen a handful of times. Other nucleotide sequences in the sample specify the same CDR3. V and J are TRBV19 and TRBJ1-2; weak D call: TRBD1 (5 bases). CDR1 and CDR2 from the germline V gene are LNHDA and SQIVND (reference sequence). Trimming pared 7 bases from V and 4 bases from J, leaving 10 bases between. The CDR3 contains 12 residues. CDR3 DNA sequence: TGTGCCAGTACAGGGTCCGGCTATGGCTACACCTTC. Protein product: CASTGSGYGYTF. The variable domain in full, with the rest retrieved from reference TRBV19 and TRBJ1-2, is DGGITQSPKYLFRKEGQNVTLSCEQNLNHDAMYWYRQDPGQGLRLIYYSQIVNDFQKGDIAEGYSVSREKKESFPLTVTSAQKNPTAFYLCASTGSGYGYTFGSGTRLTVV.

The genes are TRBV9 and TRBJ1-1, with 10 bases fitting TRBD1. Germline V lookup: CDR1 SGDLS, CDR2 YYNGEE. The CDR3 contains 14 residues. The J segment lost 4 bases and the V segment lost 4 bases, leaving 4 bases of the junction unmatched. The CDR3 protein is CASSSDRGGTEAFF. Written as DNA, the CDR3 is TGTGCCAGCAGCTCGGACAGGGGGGGCACTGAAGCTTTCTTT.

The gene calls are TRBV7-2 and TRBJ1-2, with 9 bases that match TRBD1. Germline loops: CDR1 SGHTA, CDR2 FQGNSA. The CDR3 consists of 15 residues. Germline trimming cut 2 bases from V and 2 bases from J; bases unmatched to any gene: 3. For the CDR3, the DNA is TGTGCCAGCAGCTTACGGGGGACAGGGAACTATGGCTACACCTTC. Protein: CASSLRGTGNYGYTF.

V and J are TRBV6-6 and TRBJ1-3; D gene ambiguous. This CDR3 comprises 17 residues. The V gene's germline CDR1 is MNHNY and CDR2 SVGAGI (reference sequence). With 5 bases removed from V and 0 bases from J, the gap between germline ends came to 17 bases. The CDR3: CASSRPLTSFSGNTIYF. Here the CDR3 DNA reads TGTGCCAGCAGTCGACCCCTCACGAGCTTCTCTGGAAACACCATATATTTT.

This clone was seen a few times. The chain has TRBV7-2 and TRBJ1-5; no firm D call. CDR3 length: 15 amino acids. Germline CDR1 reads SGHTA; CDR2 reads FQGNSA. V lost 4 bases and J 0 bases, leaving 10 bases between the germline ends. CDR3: CASSSNTYSNQPQHF. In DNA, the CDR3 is TGTGCCAGCAGCTCTAACACGTATAGCAATCAGCCCCAGCATTTT.

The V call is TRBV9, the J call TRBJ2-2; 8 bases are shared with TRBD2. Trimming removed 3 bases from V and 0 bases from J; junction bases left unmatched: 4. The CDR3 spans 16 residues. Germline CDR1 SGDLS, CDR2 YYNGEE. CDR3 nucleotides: TGTGCCAGCAGCGCGGCAGCGGGGGCGAACACCGGGGAGCTGTTTTTT. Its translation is CASSAAAGANTGELFF.

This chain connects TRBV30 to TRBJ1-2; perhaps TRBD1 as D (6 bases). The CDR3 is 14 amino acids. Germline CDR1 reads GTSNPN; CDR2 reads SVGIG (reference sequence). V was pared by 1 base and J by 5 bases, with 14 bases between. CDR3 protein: CAWSERRGPYGYTF. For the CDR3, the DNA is TGTGCCTGGAGTGAACGCAGGGGCCCTTATGGCTACACCTTC. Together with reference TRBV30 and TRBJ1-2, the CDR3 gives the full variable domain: SQTIHQWPATLVQPVGSPLSLECTVEGTSNPNLYWYRQAAGRGLQLLFYSVGIGQISSEVPQNLSASRPQDRQFILSSKKLLLSDSGFYLCAWSERRGPYGYTFGSGTRLTVV.

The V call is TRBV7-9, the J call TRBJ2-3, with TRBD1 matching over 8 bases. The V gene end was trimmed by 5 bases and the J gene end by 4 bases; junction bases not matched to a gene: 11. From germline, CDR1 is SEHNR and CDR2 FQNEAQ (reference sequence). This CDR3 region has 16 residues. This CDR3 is CASSPRGRKVADTQYF. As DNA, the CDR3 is TGTGCCAGCAGCCCCAGGGGGCGCAAGGTGGCAGATACGCAGTATTTT.

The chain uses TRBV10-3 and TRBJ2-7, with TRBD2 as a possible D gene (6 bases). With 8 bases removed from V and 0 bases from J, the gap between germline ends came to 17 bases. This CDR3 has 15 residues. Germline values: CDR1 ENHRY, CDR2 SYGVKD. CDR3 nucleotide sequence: TGTGCCATCTCCAAGGAGCGGGCCGACTCCTACGAGCAGTACGTC. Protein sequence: CAISKERADSYEQYV.

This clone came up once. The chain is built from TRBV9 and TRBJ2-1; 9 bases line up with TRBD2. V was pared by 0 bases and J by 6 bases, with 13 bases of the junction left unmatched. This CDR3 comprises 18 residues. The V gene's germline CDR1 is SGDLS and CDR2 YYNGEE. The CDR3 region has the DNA TGTGCCAGCAGCGTAGGGGGGGCTAGCGGGGCCCCCGGCAATGAGCAGTTCTTC. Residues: CASSVGGASGAPGNEQFF. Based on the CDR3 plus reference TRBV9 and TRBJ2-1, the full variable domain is DSGVTQTPKHLITATGQRVTLRCSPRSGDLSVYWYQQSLDQGLQFLIQYYNGEERAKGNILERFSAQQFPDLHSELNLSSLELGDSALYFCASSVGGASGAPGNEQFFGPGTRLTVL.

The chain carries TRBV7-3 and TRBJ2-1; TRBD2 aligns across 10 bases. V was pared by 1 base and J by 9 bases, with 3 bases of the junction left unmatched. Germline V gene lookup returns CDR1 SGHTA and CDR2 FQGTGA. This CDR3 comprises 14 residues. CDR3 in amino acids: CASSLKAGGGEQFF. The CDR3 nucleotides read TGTGCCAGCAGCTTAAAAGCGGGAGGGGGTGAGCAGTTCTTC.

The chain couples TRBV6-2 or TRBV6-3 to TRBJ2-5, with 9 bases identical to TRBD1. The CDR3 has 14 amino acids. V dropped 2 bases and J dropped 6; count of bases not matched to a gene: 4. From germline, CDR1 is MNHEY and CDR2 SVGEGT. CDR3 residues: CASSYGTGSQTQYF. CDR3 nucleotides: TGTGCCAGCAGTTACGGGACAGGGTCGCAGACCCAGTACTTC.